This TCR beta chain was identified during a study of blood T cells in healthy people across ages. Using a J-beta primer mix together with a sample-barcoded 5' primer, a second PCR was run for roughly 7 to 11 cycles. TCRdb ran MiXCR on the 5' RACE reads and lists one entry per CDR3 protein. The sample shows 550,000 to 650,000 distinct CDR3 sequences, under 30% of them seen only once. Individuals who donated were healthy Caucasians from Russia aged about 6 to 100. The V gene end was trimmed by 5 bases and the J gene end by 2 bases; junction bases not matched to a gene: 8. This CDR3 has 15 amino acids. Germline V gene sequence: CDR1 DFQATT, CDR2 SNEGSKA (reference sequence). Notes on the study in general: Unsorted PBMC material precluded a definitive naive versus antigen-experienced comparison. The unknown donor CMV status may have confounded expanded clonotype changes.

There are many counts of this clonotype. Its specificity is not known. The source material was blood. The V and J genes are TRBV20-1 and TRBJ2-3; the match to TRBD2 covers 9 bases. The clonotype comes from an elderly woman in good health. This CDR3 is CSAGTTSGYTDTQYF. Here the CDR3 DNA reads TGCAGTGCTGGGACGACTAGCGGTTACACAGATACGCAGTATTTT.